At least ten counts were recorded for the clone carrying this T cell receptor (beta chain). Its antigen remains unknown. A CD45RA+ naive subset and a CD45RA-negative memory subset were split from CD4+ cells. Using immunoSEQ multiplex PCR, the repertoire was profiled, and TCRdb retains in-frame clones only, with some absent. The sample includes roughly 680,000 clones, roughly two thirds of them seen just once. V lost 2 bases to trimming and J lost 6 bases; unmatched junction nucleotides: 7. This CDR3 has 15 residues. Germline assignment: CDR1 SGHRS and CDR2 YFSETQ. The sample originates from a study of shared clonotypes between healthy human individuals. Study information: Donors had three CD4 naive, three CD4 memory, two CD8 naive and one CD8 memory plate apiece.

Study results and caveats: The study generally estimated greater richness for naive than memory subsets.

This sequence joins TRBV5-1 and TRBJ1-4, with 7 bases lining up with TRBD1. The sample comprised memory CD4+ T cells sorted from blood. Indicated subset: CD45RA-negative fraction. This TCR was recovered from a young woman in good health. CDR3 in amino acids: CASSFLGTEDEKLFF. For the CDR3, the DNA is TGCGCCAGCAGCTTTCTCGGGACAGAGGATGAAAAACTGTTTTTT.